This T cell receptor (beta chain) is drawn from a study of cytotoxic CD8 clonotypes in ibrutinib-treated CLL. Whole-study context: Responses: approximately 25 partial, 2 complete; after median approximately 68 months, roughly 14 stayed remitted, some twelve progressed.

The method was immunoSEQ multiplex PCR; TCRdb's version includes in-frame clones alone and lacks a portion of them. The sample carries about 76,000 clones, about 86% recorded once. Germline CDR1 and CDR2: SGDLS and YYNGEE. The CDR3 is 14 residues long. V shed 1 base and J 5 bases; nucleotides not matched to a gene: 2. Here the sequenced sample was PBMCs, taken before ibrutinib treatment. The chain joins TRBV9 to TRBJ2-3; 9 nucleotides agree with TRBD2. The TCR comes from a human donor with chronic lymphocytic leukemia. CDR3 protein: CASSVLAGVDTQYF. CDR3 nucleotides: TGTGCCAGCAGCGTATTAGCGGGAGTAGATACGCAGTATTTT.